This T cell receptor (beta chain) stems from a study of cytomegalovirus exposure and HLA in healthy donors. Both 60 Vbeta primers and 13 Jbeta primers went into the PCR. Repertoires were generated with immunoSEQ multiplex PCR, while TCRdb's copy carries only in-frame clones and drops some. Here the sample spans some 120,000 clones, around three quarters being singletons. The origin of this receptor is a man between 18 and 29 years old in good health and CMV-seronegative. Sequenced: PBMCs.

This CDR3 reads CASGLGTSGQSSYNEQFF. The DNA of the CDR3 is TGTGCTAGTGGTTTAGGGACTAGCGGCCAGAGCTCCTACAATGAGCAGTTCTTC. The chain links TRBV12-5 to TRBJ2-1, with TRBD2 matching over 11 bases. The J segment lost 0 bases and the V segment lost 3 bases, leaving 7 bases of the junction unmatched. CDR3 size: 18 residues. Germline V gene data show CDR1 as LGHNT and CDR2 as FRNRAP.